This T cell receptor (beta chain) was identified in a study of blood T cell repertoires in COVID-19. Study-level background: Both acute and convalescent COVID-19 samples were obtained from the United States, Italy and Spain. T cells, B-cell-depleted T cells, or PBMCs provided the cDNA or gDNA that served as material.

Germline values: CDR1 LNHNV, CDR2 YYDKDF (reference sequence). The CDR3 runs to 18 residues. Trimming took 4 bases from V and 0 from J, leaving 19 bases between them. Patients of the Seattle cohort, enrolled during active infection, were followed longitudinally. How the authors handled the data: Reference gene primer amplification yielded estimated nucleated cell counts. The assay was immunoSEQ multiplex PCR, and TCRdb's table has in-frame clones only and misses some. The DNA was the basis for D and trimming; V, J and clone size are from that table. The sample has about 330,000 clones, roughly 87% seen once; the top ten hold approximately 9.4%.

The chain carries TRBV15 and TRBJ1-5; D is possibly TRBD1 (5 bases). The sequence was obtained from a man younger than 45 with COVID-19, enrolled during active disease. Input material: peripheral blood. CDR3 in amino acids: CATSNRGLGFGSNQPQHF. The CDR3 DNA follows: TGTGCCACCAGCAATAGGGGACTCGGGTTTGGTAGCAATCAGCCCCAGCATTTT.